This T cell receptor (beta chain) was profiled in a study of blood T cell repertoires in COVID-19. The CDR3 consists of 16 residues. J was trimmed by 2 bases and V by 5 bases; bases with no gene match: 5. The V gene's germline CDR1 is MDHEN and CDR2 SYDVKM. Generated by immunoSEQ multiplex PCR, the TCRdb table keeps only in-frame clones and is missing some. The sample holds roughly 99,000 clones, more than 80% seen once. This TCR derives from a man aged 35 to 55 with active or convalescent COVID-19. V and J are TRBV28 and TRBJ2-1, with TRBD2 identical over 11 bases. The sample taken for sequencing was peripheral blood. CDR3 in DNA: TGTGCCAGCAGTCCCGGGACTAGCGGCCCCTACAATGAGCAGTTCTTC. It yields the protein CASSPGTSGPYNEQFF. Based on the CDR3 plus reference TRBV28 and TRBJ2-1, the full variable domain is DVKVTQSSRYLVKRTGEKVFLECVQDMDHENMFWYRQDPGLGLRLIYFSYDVKMKEKGDIPEGYSVSREKKERFSLILESASTNQTSMYLCASSPGTSGPYNEQFFGPGTRLTVL.